Listed below are T cell receptor beta chains from one sample, sequenced in a study of blood T cell repertoires in COVID-19. Repertoires were generated with immunoSEQ multiplex PCR, while TCRdb's copy carries only in-frame clones and drops some. The sample has almost 65,000 clones; around 90% are singletons. The specimen sequenced was PBMCs or T cells enriched from blood (not recorded which). The origin of the receptors is a middle-aged woman who had recovered from COVID-19. Both conserved end residues are part of each CDR3. Fields, in order: D gene, V gene, clone size, J gene, CDR3 DNA, CDR3 protein. The D gene is left open where the match is weak. A clone size is listed for some rows: how often the clone was seen (once, few, many), or a class if it is expanded.

NA	TRBV29-1	NA	TRBJ2-3	TGCAGCGTGGAAACAGGGGGGGAAGATACGCAGTATTTT	CSVETGGEDTQYF
TRBD1	TRBV6-1	NA	TRBJ1-2	TGTGCCAGCGGTGAGGGACAGGGAAATAGGGGCTACACCTTC	CASGEGQGNRGYTF
NA	TRBV7-3	NA	TRBJ2-5	TGTGCCAGCAGCCAGGGGGGCGATGGTGCGACCCAGTACTTC	CASSQGGDGATQYF
TRBD2	TRBV4-1	NA	TRBJ2-7	TGCGCCAGCAGCCAAGATTTACTAGCGGGGCTCTTGGGGTACGAGCAGTACTTC	CASSQDLLAGLLGYEQYF
NA	TRBV18	NA	TRBJ2-5	TGTGCCAGCTCACCCGCAACAGGGCTAGGAGAGACCCAGTACTTC	CASSPATGLGETQYF
NA	TRBV6-1	NA	TRBJ2-3	TGTGCCAGCAGTGAAGGAGCGGAATTCACAGATACGCAGTATTTT	CASSEGAEFTDTQYF
TRBD1	TRBV3-1/TRBV3-2	NA	TRBJ2-3	TGTGCCAGCAGCCAAGGGACAGGGGGTAGGACAGATACGCAGTATTTT	CASSQGTGGRTDTQYF
TRBD1	TRBV3-1/TRBV3-2	NA	TRBJ2-2	TGTGCCAGCAGTCGGCAGGGGGCCAACACCGGGGAGCTGTTTTTT	CASSRQGANTGELFF
TRBD1	TRBV19	NA	TRBJ2-7	TGTGCCAGTAGGCCCGGGACAGGGCTCTACGAGCAGTACTTC	CASRPGTGLYEQYF
TRBD2	TRBV6-5	NA	TRBJ2-2	TGTGCCAGCGGCGGGCTAGCGGGTGTCGGGGAGCTGTTTTTT	CASGGLAGVGELFF
TRBD2	TRBV9	NA	TRBJ2-1	TGTGCCAGCAGCCTCCCTAGCGGGGGGCATGGTGAGCAGTTCTTC	CASSLPSGGHGEQFF
TRBD1	TRBV7-6	NA	TRBJ2-7	TGTGCCAGCAGCTCTCCCGGGACAGGGGACGCCGAGCAGTACTTC	CASSSPGTGDAEQYF
NA	TRBV3-1/TRBV3-2	few	TRBJ2-2	TGTGCCAGCAGCCAACGCGGGACGGCGAACACCGGGGAGCTGTTTTTT	CASSQRGTANTGELFF
NA	TRBV28	NA	TRBJ1-3	TGTGCCAGCAGTCCGATACAGGGCCTCTCTGGAAACACCATATATTTT	CASSPIQGLSGNTIYF
TRBD1	TRBV14	NA	TRBJ2-1	TGTGCCAGCAGCCAGGCCGGGACAGGGACCGACAATGAGCAGTTCTTC	CASSQAGTGTDNEQFF
NA	TRBV6-5	NA	TRBJ2-2	TGTGCCAGCAGCCGTTCTTCAGGCACCGGGGAGCTGTTTTTT	CASSRSSGTGELFF
NA	TRBV5-8	few	TRBJ1-5	TGTGCCAGCAGCTTTTTAAGGACATCAACGTATAGCAATCAGCCCCAGCATTTT	CASSFLRTSTYSNQPQHF
TRBD2	TRBV12-5	NA	TRBJ2-5	TGTGCTAGTGGTGCTCCTTTGGGACTAGCGGGGCAAGAGACCCAGTACTTC	CASGAPLGLAGQETQYF
NA	TRBV5-6	once	TRBJ1-1	TGTGCCAGCAGCTTGGTGAGCAGGGCTGAAGCTTTCTTT	CASSLVSRAEAFF
NA	TRBV7-9	once	TRBJ1-2	TGTGCCAGCAGCCCCGGCAGGGACTATGGCTACACCTTC	CASSPGRDYGYTF
TRBD2	TRBV13	NA	TRBJ2-3	TGTGCCAGCAGCGAGACCGGACTAGCGCACCCCGTCCACACAGATACGCAGTATTTT	CASSETGLAHPVHTDTQYF
TRBD2	TRBV7-9	NA	TRBJ2-1	TGTGCCAGCAGCTTAGGCCTCGGGGGGGCCGATGAGCAGTTCTTC	CASSLGLGGADEQFF
TRBD1	TRBV27	NA	TRBJ2-1	TGTGCCAGCAGGAGGGACAGGATGTACAATGAGCAGTTCTTC	CASRRDRMYNEQFF
NA	TRBV18	NA	TRBJ1-5	TGTGCCAGCTCACCGGCCAATCAGCCCCAGCATTTT	CASSPANQPQHF
TRBD2	TRBV7-2	NA	TRBJ2-1	TGTGCCAGCAGCCCCAGCCTAGCGGGATACAATGAGCAGTTCTTC	CASSPSLAGYNEQFF
NA	TRBV6-5	NA	TRBJ2-3	TGTGCCAGCAGTTACCGGTCGATAGATACGCAGTATTTT	CASSYRSIDTQYF
NA	TRBV21-1	NA	TRBJ1-6	TGTGCCAGCAGCAAAGGAGCGAGAAATTCACCCCTCCACTTT	CASSKGARNSPLHF
TRBD1	TRBV11-2	NA	TRBJ2-7	TGTGCCAGCAGCCCCGGACAGGGTGGCTACGAGCAGTACTTC	CASSPGQGGYEQYF
NA	TRBV12-3/TRBV12-4	NA	TRBJ2-7	TGTGCCAGCAGCTCGGGCTACGAGCAGTACTTC	CASSSGYEQYF
TRBD1	TRBV11-3	NA	TRBJ1-2	TGTGCCAGCAGCTCGCGGGACAGGGGGTTCAAGGACTATGGCTACACCTTC	CASSSRDRGFKDYGYTF
TRBD1	TRBV5-1	NA	TRBJ2-2	TGCGCCAGCAACGCAAAGACAGGGAGCGGAGGAGCCGGGGAGCTGTTTTTT	CASNAKTGSGGAGELFF
NA	TRBV21-1	NA	TRBJ1-5	TGTGCCAGCAGCAATCAGGGGCCTCGGGAGCCCCAGCATTTT	CASSNQGPREPQHF
TRBD2	TRBV5-4	once	TRBJ2-3	TGTGCCAGCGGCTATAGCGGGGGGTATAATACGCAGTATTTT	CASGYSGGYNTQYF
NA	TRBV4-1	NA	TRBJ1-2	TGCGCCAGCAGCCACGGTAGGGACACCACTCCCTATGGCTACACCTTC	CASSHGRDTTPYGYTF
TRBD1	TRBV5-6	once	TRBJ1-1	TGTGCCAGCAGCTTATGGTACAGGGGGCAGAACACTGAAGCTTTCTTT	CASSLWYRGQNTEAFF
NA	TRBV7-6	NA	TRBJ2-3	TGTGCCAGCAGCTTGGGCGCCTCGGATACGCAGTATTTT	CASSLGASDTQYF
TRBD1	TRBV27	NA	TRBJ1-3	TGTGCCAGCAGCCGAGACAGGGGTCCACCTGGAAACACCATATATTTT	CASSRDRGPPGNTIYF
NA	TRBV7-9	NA	TRBJ1-3	TGTGCCAGCAGCTTAGGGGCAGGAGGGAGTGACACCATATATTTT	CASSLGAGGSDTIYF
TRBD1	TRBV12-5	NA	TRBJ2-6	TGTGCTAGTGGTTTTGGACAGGTCTCTGGGGCCAACGTCCTGACTTTC	CASGFGQVSGANVLTF
TRBD1	TRBV5-1	NA	TRBJ1-2	TGCGCCAGCAGCTTGGAAGGGACAGGTCGTGGCTACACCTTC	CASSLEGTGRGYTF
NA	TRBV6-4	NA	TRBJ1-6	TGTGCCAGCAGTGAGGCCCCCGGCGTCAGGTCACCCCTCCACTTT	CASSEAPGVRSPLHF
NA	TRBV12-3/TRBV12-4	NA	TRBJ2-3	TGTGCCAGCAGTATGGACAGCGAAGATACGCAGTATTTT	CASSMDSEDTQYF
TRBD2	TRBV5-4	NA	TRBJ2-3	TGTGCCAGCAGCTTGGGAGCGGGAGGGCCCTCTAAAAATACGCAGTATTTT	CASSLGAGGPSKNTQYF
TRBD2	TRBV2	NA	TRBJ2-4	TGTGCCAGCAGGCTGGGACTAGCGGGGAACATTCAGTACTTC	CASRLGLAGNIQYF
NA	TRBV11-3	once	TRBJ1-6	TGTGCCAGCAGCTTAGAAAGCGGGGCCGGTTGGTTGAATTCACCCCTCCACTTT	CASSLESGAGWLNSPLHF
TRBD1	TRBV12-3/TRBV12-4	NA	TRBJ1-2	TGTGCCAGCAGTCCTGGGACAGGAGGTGGCTACACCTTC	CASSPGTGGGYTF
TRBD2	TRBV7-6	NA	TRBJ2-7	TGTGCCAGCAGCGCCCGGACTAGCGGGGCCTACGAGCAGTACTTC	CASSARTSGAYEQYF
TRBD1	TRBV28	NA	TRBJ1-3	TGTGCCAGCAGTTTAAGGCCCCCCCTGACAGGGGGCACTGGAAACACCATATATTTT	CASSLRPPLTGGTGNTIYF
TRBD1	TRBV5-1	NA	TRBJ1-2	TGCGCCAGCAGCAAACCGGGACAGCCCCTCGAGGACACCTTC	CASSKPGQPLEDTF
NA	TRBV4-2	few	TRBJ2-3	TGTGCCAGCAGCCAAGAGCACGAGCCCTCAGATACGCAGTATTTT	CASSQEHEPSDTQYF
TRBD2	TRBV3-1/TRBV3-2	NA	TRBJ2-5	TGTGCCAGCAATCTAGCGGGGGGCCGGGAGACCCAGTACTTC	CASNLAGGRETQYF
NA	TRBV11-2	NA	TRBJ1-1	TGTGCCAGCAGCCCCGCGGGGTTTGAAGCTTTCTTT	CASSPAGFEAFF
TRBD2	TRBV29-1	once	TRBJ2-1	TGCAGCACGACAGGGACTAGCGGGGGCCCCTTGGGTTATGAGCAGTTCTTC	CSTTGTSGGPLGYEQFF
NA	TRBV5-4	NA	TRBJ2-4	TGTGCCAGCAGCCCGGAGCCGGGTGTGAACATTCAGTACTTC	CASSPEPGVNIQYF
NA	TRBV5-6	NA	TRBJ2-2	TGTGCCAGCAGCTTGTCCGGGGGTTGGGAGCTGTTTTTT	CASSLSGGWELFF
TRBD1	TRBV6-6	NA	TRBJ1-5	TGTGCCAGCAGGCGACAGGGCGGCAATCAGCCCCAGCATTTT	CASRRQGGNQPQHF
NA	TRBV7-8	NA	TRBJ2-1	TGTGCCAGCAGCTTATACGAGAAAAATGCACACAATGAGCAGTTCTTC	CASSLYEKNAHNEQFF